Below, 15 T cell receptor beta chains from the same sample are listed, as sequenced in a study of vaccination and CD4 T cells after COVID-19. Cultured CD4+ T cells had their DNA profiled by the Oncomine TCR Beta short-read assay. Via MiXCR, TCRdb re-called the PCR reads, giving one row per CDR3 protein. The data show some 13,000 distinct CDR3 sequences, 25% to 35% seen once. These TCRs are of unknown antigen specificity. Treatment of the sample: roughly 11-day PBMC culture with coronavirus spike peptide pools or control peptides (ViraFEST assay). Sample: CD4+ T cells from blood, cultured in vitro. The origin of the receptors is a human donor who had recovered from COVID-19.

The rearrangement uses TRBV6-2 or TRBV6-3 and TRBJ2-1; TRBD2 aligns across 8 bases. The CDR3 covers 15 residues. J was trimmed by 2 bases and V by 4 bases; bases with no gene match: 4. CDR1 and CDR2 (germline): MNHEY, SVGEGT. The CDR3 reads CASSSRGGTYNEQFF. The CDR3 nucleotides are TGTGCCAGCAGTTCCCGGGGGGGGACCTACAATGAGCAGTTCTTC.

This clonotype showed up just a few times. The chain is built from TRBV5-6 and TRBJ1-2; 9 bases align to TRBD1. After removal of 3 bases from V and 0 bases from J, the junction contained 3 bases not matched to a gene. The CDR3 extends over 15 amino acids. The germline CDR1 and CDR2 sequences are SGHDT and YYEEEE. The CDR3 nucleotides read TGTGCCAGCAGCTCCCGGACAGGGGCTAACTATGGCTACACCTTC. It encodes CASSSRTGANYGYTF.

This clonotype is medium-sized by share. The chain links TRBV7-6 to TRBJ1-1; D is unresolved. The CDR3 consists of 13 residues. The V gene lost 5 bases and the J gene lost 2 bases, with 9 bases spanning the gap. CDR1 SGHVS and CDR2 FNYEAQ come from the germline V gene. The DNA of the CDR3 is TGTGCCAGCAGCCCCCTCTCTAACACTGAAGCTTTCTTT. Protein: CASSPLSNTEAFF. Looking up the rest from reference TRBV7-6 and TRBJ1-1 gives the full variable domain: GAGVSQSPRYKVTKRGQDVALRCDPISGHVSLYWYRQALGQGPEFLTYFNYEAQQDKSGLPNDRFSAERPEGSISTLTIQRTEQRDSAMYRCASSPLSNTEAFFGQGTRLTVV.

This chain links TRBV5-1 with TRBJ2-7; D not certain. The germline V and J ends were trimmed by 0 bases and 3 bases, with 10 bases remaining between them. The length of the CDR3 is 14 residues. Germline V gene sequence: CDR1 SGHRS, CDR2 YFSETQ. The CDR3 sequence is CASSLEARLYEQYF. The CDR3 coding sequence is TGCGCCAGCAGCTTGGAGGCCAGGCTCTACGAGCAGTACTTC.

V is TRBV29-1 and J is TRBJ1-1; 8 nucleotides line up with TRBD1. With V trimmed by 6 bases and J by 0 bases, 9 bases remained unmatched. CDR3 length: 15 residues. The germline CDR1 and CDR2 sequences are SQVTM and ANQGSEA. Here the CDR3 DNA reads TGCAGCGTCGGGCGGACAGGGAGGGTGAACACTGAAGCTTTCTTT. Its translation is CSVGRTGRVNTEAFF.

This clonotype was detected only a few times. This CDR3 is CASSLGAQNTEAFF. The CDR3 nucleotides read TGTGCCAGCAGCTTAGGGGCCCAGAACACTGAAGCTTTCTTT. V is TRBV7-9 and J is TRBJ1-1; D is ambiguous. The ends were cut back, 1 base at V and 1 base at J, with 7 bases in the middle. This CDR3 contains 14 residues. The germline CDR1 and CDR2 sequences are SEHNR and FQNEAQ (reference sequence).

V gene TRBV10-2 combines with J gene TRBJ1-2, with 9 bases that match TRBD1. CDR1 is WSHSY, CDR2 SAAADI, per germline. This CDR3 region has 16 residues. J gave up 4 bases and V 2 bases, and 8 bases lay outside the gene matches. CDR3 amino acids: CASSERQGQGTYGYTF. The DNA of the CDR3 is TGCGCCAGCAGTGAGCGACAGGGACAGGGTACCTATGGCTACACCTTC.

The V gene is TRBV2, the J gene TRBJ1-1; TRBD1 might be the D (6 bases). Germline-derived CDR1 and CDR2 are SNHLY and FYNNEI. The V gene lost 7 bases and the J gene lost 1 base, with 10 bases spanning the gap. This CDR3 spans 13 amino acids. The CDR3 protein is CASTDRQNTEAFF. The DNA for the CDR3 is TGTGCCAGCACTGACAGGCAGAACACTGAAGCTTTCTTT.

A few counts support this clonotype. The rearrangement links TRBV15 to TRBJ2-3; D is ambiguous. V lost 0 bases, J lost 2 bases, and 15 bases lay in between. Germline V gene sequence: CDR1 LNHNV, CDR2 YYDKDF (reference sequence). The CDR3 has 17 amino acids. CDR3 residues: CATSRDLSSGYTDTQYF. CDR3 coding DNA: TGTGCCACCAGCAGAGATCTTTCGTCCGGCTACACAGATACGCAGTATTTT. Variable domain in full (rest from reference TRBV15 and TRBJ2-3): DAMVIQNPRYQVTQFGKPVTLSCSQTLNHNVMYWYQQKSSQAPKLLFHYYDKDFNNEADTPDNFQSRRPNTSFCFLDIRSPGLGDTAMYLCATSRDLSSGYTDTQYFGPGTRLTVL.

For this clonotype: The CDR3 ends on some other residue instead of the conserved phenylalanine or tryptophan, so this is likely a read error. The rearrangement joins TRBV12-3 or TRBV12-4 to TRBJ2-2; D is unclear. Trimming removed 6 bases at V and 7 bases at J, with 9 bases between. The CDR3 contains 12 residues. The CDR3 protein is CASSPQLGELFC. As DNA, the CDR3 is TGTGCCAGCAGCCCCCAGCTCGGGGAGCTGTTTTGT.

This clonotype has more than one count but fewer than ten. The V and J genes are TRBV30 and TRBJ2-5; no firm D call. The CDR3 is 12 amino acids. The germline gives CDR1 GTSNPN, CDR2 SVGIG (reference sequence). Trimming removed 0 bases from V and 2 bases from J, with 4 bases in between. The CDR3 coding sequence is TGTGCCTGGAGTGTAGGTCAAGAGACCCAGTACTTC. Translation gives CAWSVGQETQYF.

The genes are TRBV7-2 and TRBJ1-6, with D possibly being TRBD1 (5 bases). Trimming stripped 2 bases from V and 7 bases from J, with 21 bases between. CDR1 SGHTA and CDR2 FQGNSA come from the germline V gene. The CDR3 runs 18 residues. The CDR3 DNA follows: TGTGCCAGCAGCTTAAGGGGTATGGGTCATGGGGGAAATTCACCCCTCCACTTT. Translation gives CASSLRGMGHGGNSPLHF.

This chain joins TRBV7-2 and TRBJ2-1, with D perhaps matching TRBD2 (7 bases). The CDR3 is made up of 16 amino acids. The ends were cut back, 8 bases at V and 7 bases at J, with 24 bases in the middle. Looked up from germline, CDR1 is SGHTA and CDR2 is FQGNSA. CDR3 loop: CASRVGGGPSSNEQFF. The CDR3 DNA sequence: TGTGCCAGCCGGGTAGGGGGGGGGCCTTCATCGAATGAGCAGTTCTTC.

The gene calls are TRBV5-6 and TRBJ1-2; 8 bases agree with TRBD1. The CDR3 is 16 amino acids. Germline V gene sequence: CDR1 SGHDT, CDR2 YYEEEE. V lost 4 bases to trimming and J lost 8 bases; unmatched junction nucleotides: 16. CDR3 amino acids: CASSDPRTGLIRGYTF. The CDR3 DNA follows: TGTGCCAGCAGCGACCCCCGGACAGGGTTAATTAGGGGCTACACCTTC.

The chain recombines TRBV18 with TRBJ2-2, with unresolved D. This CDR3 is built from 13 residues. The V and J ends lost 0 bases and 1 base respectively, with 0 bases between them. The V gene's germline CDR1 is KGHSH and CDR2 LQKENI. The chain's CDR3 is CASSPPNTGELFF. The CDR3 DNA is TGTGCCAGCTCACCACCGAACACCGGGGAGCTGTTTTTT.